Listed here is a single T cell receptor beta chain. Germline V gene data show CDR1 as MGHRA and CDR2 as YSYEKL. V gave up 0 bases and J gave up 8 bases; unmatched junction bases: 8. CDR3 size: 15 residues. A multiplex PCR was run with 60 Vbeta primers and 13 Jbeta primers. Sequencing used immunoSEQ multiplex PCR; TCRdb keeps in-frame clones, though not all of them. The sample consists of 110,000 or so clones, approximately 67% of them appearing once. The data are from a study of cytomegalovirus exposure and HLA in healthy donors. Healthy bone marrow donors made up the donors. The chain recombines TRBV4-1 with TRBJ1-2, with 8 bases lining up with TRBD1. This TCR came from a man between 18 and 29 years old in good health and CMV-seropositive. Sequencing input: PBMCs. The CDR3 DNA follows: TGCGCCAGCAGCCAAGATGGACAGGGCCGTTTGGGCTACACCTTC. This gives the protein CASSQDGQGRLGYTF.